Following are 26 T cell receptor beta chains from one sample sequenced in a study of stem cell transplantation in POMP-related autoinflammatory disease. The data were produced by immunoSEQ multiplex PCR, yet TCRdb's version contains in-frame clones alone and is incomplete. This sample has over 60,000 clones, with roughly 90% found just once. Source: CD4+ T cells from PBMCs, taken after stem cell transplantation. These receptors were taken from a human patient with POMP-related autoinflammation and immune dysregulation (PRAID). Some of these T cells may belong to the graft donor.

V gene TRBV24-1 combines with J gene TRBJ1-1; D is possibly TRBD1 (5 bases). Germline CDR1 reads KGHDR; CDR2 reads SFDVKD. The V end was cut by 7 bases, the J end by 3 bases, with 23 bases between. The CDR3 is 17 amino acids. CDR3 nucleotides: TGTGCCACCAGCAAGACCCCGGGACGGCCCAGGGACACTGAAGCTTTCTTT. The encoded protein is CATSKTPGRPRDTEAFF.

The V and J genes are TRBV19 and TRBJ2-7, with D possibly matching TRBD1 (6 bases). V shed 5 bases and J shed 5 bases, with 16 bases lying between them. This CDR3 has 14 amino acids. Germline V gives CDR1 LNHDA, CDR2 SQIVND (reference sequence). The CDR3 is CASSWGPASNEQYF. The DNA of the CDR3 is TGTGCCAGTAGTTGGGGGCCGGCAAGCAACGAGCAGTACTTC.

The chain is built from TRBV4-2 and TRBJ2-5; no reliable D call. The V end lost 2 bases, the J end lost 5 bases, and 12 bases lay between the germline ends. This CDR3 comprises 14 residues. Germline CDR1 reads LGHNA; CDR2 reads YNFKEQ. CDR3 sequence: CASSQTRTGETQYF. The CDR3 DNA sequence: TGTGCCAGCAGCCAAACTCGAACGGGCGAGACCCAGTACTTC.

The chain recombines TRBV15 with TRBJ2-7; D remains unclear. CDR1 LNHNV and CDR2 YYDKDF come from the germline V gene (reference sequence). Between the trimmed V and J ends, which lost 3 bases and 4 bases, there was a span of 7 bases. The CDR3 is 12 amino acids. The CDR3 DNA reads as TGTGCCACCAGCAGGATTCCTTACGAGCAGTACTTC. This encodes CATSRIPYEQYF. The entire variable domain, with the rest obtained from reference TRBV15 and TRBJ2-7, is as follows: DAMVIQNPRYQVTQFGKPVTLSCSQTLNHNVMYWYQQKSSQAPKLLFHYYDKDFNNEADTPDNFQSRRPNTSFCFLDIRSPGLGDTAMYLCATSRIPYEQYFGPGTRLTVT.

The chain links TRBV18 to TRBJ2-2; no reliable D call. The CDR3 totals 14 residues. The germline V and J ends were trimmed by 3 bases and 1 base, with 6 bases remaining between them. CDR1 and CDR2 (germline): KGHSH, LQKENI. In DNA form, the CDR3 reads TGTGCCAGCTCACCGAGGAGGAACACCGGGGAGCTGTTTTTT. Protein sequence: CASSPRRNTGELFF.

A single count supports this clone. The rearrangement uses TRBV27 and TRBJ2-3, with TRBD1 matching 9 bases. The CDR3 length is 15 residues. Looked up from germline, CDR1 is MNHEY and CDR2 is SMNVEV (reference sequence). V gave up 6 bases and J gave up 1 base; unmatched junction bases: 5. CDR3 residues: CASRSWDRGTDTQYF. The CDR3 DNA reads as TGTGCCAGCAGGTCTTGGGACAGGGGCACAGATACGCAGTATTTT.

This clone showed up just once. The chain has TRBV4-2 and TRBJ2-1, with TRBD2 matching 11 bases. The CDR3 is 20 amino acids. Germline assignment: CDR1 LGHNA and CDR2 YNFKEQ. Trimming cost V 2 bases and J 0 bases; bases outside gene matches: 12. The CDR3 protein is CASSQFLAGGRVGSYNEQFF. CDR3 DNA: TGTGCCAGCAGCCAATTTCTAGCGGGAGGCCGCGTGGGCTCCTACAATGAGCAGTTCTTC.

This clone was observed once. The CDR3 sequence is CASSQSGDAQETQYF. In nucleotides, the CDR3 is TGCGCCAGTTCTCAATCCGGAGACGCCCAAGAGACCCAGTACTTC. The chain has TRBV5-1 and TRBJ2-5; no clear D. Trimming removed 8 bases from V and 1 base from J, with 18 bases in between. From germline, CDR1 is SGHRS and CDR2 YFSETQ. CDR3 length equals 15 residues.

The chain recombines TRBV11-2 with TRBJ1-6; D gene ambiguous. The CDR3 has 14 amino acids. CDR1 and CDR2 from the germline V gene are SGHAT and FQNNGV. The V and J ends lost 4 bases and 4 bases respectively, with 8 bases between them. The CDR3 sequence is CASSSVLYNSPLHF. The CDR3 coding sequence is TGTGCCAGCAGCTCAGTCCTTTATAATTCACCCCTCCACTTT.

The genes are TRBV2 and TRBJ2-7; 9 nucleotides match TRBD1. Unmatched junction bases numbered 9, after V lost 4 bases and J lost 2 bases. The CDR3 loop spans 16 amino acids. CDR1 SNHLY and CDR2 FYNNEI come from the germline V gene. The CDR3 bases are TGTGCCAGCAGTGGTAGCCGGGACAGGGAGACCTACGAGCAGTACTTC. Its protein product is CASSGSRDRETYEQYF. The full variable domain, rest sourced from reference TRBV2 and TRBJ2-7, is EPEVTQTPSHQVTQMGQEVILRCVPISNHLYFYWYRQILGQKVEFLVSFYNNEISEKSEIFDDQFSVERPDGSNFTLKIRSTKLEDSAMYFCASSGSRDRETYEQYFGPGTRLTVT.

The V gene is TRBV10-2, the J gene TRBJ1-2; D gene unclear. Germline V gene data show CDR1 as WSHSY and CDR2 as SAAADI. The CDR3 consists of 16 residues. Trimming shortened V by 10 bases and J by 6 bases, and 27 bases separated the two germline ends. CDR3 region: CATWGPAKLTKDGYTF. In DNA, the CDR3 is TGCGCCACGTGGGGTCCGGCAAAGTTAACTAAGGATGGCTACACCTTC.

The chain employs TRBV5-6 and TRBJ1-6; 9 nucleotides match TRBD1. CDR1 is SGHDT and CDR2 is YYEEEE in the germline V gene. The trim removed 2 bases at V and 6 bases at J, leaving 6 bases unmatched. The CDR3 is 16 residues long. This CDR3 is CASSFGTGRGNSPLHF. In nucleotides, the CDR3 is TGTGCCAGCAGCTTCGGGACAGGGAGGGGTAATTCACCCCTCCACTTT.

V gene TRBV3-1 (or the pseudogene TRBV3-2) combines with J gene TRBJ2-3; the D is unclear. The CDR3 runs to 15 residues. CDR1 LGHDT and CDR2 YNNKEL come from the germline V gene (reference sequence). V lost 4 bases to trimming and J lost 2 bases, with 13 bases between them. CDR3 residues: CASSLDRVDTDTQYF. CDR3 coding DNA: TGTGCCAGCAGCCTCGACCGGGTCGACACAGATACGCAGTATTTT.

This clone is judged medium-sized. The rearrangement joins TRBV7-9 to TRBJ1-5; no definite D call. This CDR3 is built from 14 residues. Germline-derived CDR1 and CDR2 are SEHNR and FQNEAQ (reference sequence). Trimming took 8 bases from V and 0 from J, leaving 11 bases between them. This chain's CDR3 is CASARTASNQPQHF. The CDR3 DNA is TGTGCCAGCGCCAGGACGGCTAGCAATCAGCCCCAGCATTTT.

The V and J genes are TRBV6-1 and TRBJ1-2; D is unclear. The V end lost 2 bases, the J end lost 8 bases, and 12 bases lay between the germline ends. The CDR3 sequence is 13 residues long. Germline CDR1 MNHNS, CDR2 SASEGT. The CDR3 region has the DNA TGTGCCAGCAGTGAAACGGCATTGCTCGGCTACACCTTC. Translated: CASSETALLGYTF.

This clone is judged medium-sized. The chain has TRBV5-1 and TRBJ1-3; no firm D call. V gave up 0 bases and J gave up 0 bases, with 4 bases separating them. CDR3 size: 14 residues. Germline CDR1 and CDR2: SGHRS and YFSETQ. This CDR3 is CASSLDGSGNTIYF. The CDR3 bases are TGCGCCAGCAGCTTGGATGGCTCTGGAAACACCATATATTTT. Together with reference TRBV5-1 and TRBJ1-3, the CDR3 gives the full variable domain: KAGVTQTPRYLIKTRGQQVTLSCSPISGHRSVSWYQQTPGQGLQFLFEYFSETQRNKGNFPGRFSGRQFSNSRSEMNVSTLELGDSALYLCASSLDGSGNTIYFGEGSWLTVV.

CDR3: CASSAGRGTYEQYV. As DNA, the CDR3 is TGTGCCAGCAGCGCTGGTAGGGGAACCTACGAGCAGTACGTC. This chain uses TRBV11-2 with TRBJ2-7; weak D call: TRBD1 (5 bases). Germline V gene lookup returns CDR1 SGHAT and CDR2 FQNNGV. CDR3 size: 14 residues. V lost 5 bases and J lost 2, with 13 bases in between.

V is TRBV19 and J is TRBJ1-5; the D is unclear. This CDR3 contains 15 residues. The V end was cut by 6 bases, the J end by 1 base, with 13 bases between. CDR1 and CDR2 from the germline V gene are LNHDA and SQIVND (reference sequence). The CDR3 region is CASRKTERSNQPQHF. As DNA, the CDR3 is TGTGCCAGTAGAAAGACGGAGAGAAGCAATCAGCCCCAGCATTTT.

CDR3 residues: CASSFPAGRVPGEQYF. In DNA, the CDR3 is TGTGCCAGCAGTTTTCCGGCAGGCAGGGTACCTGGGGAGCAGTACTTC. This chain joins TRBV6-5 and TRBJ2-7; possibly TRBD1 for D (5 bases). Germline assignment: CDR1 MNHEY and CDR2 SVGAGI. CDR3 length equals 16 residues. The germline V and J ends were trimmed by 4 bases and 7 bases, with 23 bases remaining between them.

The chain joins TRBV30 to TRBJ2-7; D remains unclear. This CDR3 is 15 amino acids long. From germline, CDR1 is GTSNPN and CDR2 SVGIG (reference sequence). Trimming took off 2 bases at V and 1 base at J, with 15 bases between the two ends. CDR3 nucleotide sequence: TGTGCCTGGAGTAAGAGGCAGCGCGCATCCTACGAGCAGTACTTC. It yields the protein CAWSKRQRASYEQYF.

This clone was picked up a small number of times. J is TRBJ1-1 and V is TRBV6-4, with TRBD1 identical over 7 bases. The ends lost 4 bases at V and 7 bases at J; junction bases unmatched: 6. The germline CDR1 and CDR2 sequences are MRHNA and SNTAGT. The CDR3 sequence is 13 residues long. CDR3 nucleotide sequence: TGTGCCAGCAGTGCCGGGACAGTTCATGAAGCTTTCTTT. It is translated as CASSAGTVHEAFF.

This chain's CDR3 is CASSVRQVYNSPLHF. In DNA form, the CDR3 reads TGTGCCAGCAGTGTGAGACAGGTTTATAATTCACCCCTCCACTTT. This chain links TRBV2 with TRBJ1-6; the D gene is possibly TRBD1 (6 bases). Trimming pared 4 bases from V and 4 bases from J, leaving 11 bases between. The CDR3 loop spans 15 amino acids. Per the germline V gene, CDR1 is SNHLY and CDR2 is FYNNEI. Full variable domain (rest looked up from reference TRBV2 and TRBJ1-6): EPEVTQTPSHQVTQMGQEVILRCVPISNHLYFYWYRQILGQKVEFLVSFYNNEISEKSEIFDDQFSVERPDGSNFTLKIRSTKLEDSAMYFCASSVRQVYNSPLHFGNGTRLTVT.

CDR3 bases: TGCGCCAGCAGCGTGGGGGTGGCCGGGAATAATTCACCCCTCCACTTT. Translated: CASSVGVAGNNSPLHF. The gene calls are TRBV5-1 and TRBJ1-6, with D perhaps TRBD1 (5 bases). Germline CDR1 SGHRS, CDR2 YFSETQ. This CDR3 contains 16 residues. V shed 4 bases and J shed 5 bases, with 16 bases lying between them.

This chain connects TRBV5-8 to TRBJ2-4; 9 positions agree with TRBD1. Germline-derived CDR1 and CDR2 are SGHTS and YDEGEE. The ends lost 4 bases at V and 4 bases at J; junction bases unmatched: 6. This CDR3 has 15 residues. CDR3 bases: TGTGCCAGCAGCCGGACCGGGACAGGGAAAAACATTCAGTACTTC. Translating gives CASSRTGTGKNIQYF.

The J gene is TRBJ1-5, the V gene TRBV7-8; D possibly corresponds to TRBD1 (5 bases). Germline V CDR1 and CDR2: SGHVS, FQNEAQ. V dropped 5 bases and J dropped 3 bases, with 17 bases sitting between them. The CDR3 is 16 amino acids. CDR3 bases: TGTGCCAGCAGCCCTATGGGGGGATTTCCCAATCAGCCCCAGCATTTT. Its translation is CASSPMGGFPNQPQHF.

CDR3 loop: CAISGTGTGHGYTF. The CDR3 coding sequence is TGTGCCATCAGTGGCACCGGGACAGGGCATGGCTACACCTTC. The V and J genes are TRBV10-3 and TRBJ1-2, with 9 bases identical to TRBD1. V shed 4 bases and J 6 bases; nucleotides not matched to a gene: 6. The CDR3 has 14 amino acids. CDR1 is ENHRY, CDR2 SYGVKD, per germline.